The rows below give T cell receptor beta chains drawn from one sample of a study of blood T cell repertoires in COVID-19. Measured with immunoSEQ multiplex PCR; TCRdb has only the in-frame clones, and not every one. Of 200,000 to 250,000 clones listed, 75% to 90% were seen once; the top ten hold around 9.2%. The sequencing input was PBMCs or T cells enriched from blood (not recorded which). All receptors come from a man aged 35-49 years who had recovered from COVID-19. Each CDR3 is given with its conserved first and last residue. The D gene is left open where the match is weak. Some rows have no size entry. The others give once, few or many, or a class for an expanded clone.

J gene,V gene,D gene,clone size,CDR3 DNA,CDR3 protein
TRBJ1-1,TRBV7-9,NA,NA,TGTGCCAGCAGCCTAGGGGCGTACACTGAAGCTTTCTTT,CASSLGAYTEAFF
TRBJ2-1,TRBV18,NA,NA,TGTGCCAGCTCAAAGGACAGTGAGATAAAGCAGTTCTTC,CASSKDSEIKQFF
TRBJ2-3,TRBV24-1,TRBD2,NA,TGTGCCACCAGTGATTCTCCGGGGGGGTCCACAGATACGCAGTATTTT,CATSDSPGGSTDTQYF
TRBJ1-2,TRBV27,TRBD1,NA,TGTGCCAGCAGTTCCGGACAAACAGGGGGAGTGGGCTACACCTTC,CASSSGQTGGVGYTF
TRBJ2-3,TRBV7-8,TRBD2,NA,TGTGCCAGCAGCTTAGCCGGGCGGGAGGAGCAGTATTTT,CASSLAGREEQYF
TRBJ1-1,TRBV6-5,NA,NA,TGTGCCAGCAGAATAGCCGGGAGCCTCACTGAAGCTTTCTTT,CASRIAGSLTEAFF
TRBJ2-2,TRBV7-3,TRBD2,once,TGTGCCAGCAGCTTAATAGCGGGAGGTGGTACCGGGGAGCTGTTTTTT,CASSLIAGGGTGELFF
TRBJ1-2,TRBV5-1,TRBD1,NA,TGCGCCAGCAGCCCCAGGACAGGTTCCTATGGCTACACCTTC,CASSPRTGSYGYTF
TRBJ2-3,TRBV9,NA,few,TGTGCCAGCAGCGCCCGACTAGAAGGAGATACGCAGTATTTT,CASSARLEGDTQYF
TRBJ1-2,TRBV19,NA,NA,TGTGCCAGTAGTATAGAAGGAGGGAGATATGGCTACACCTTC,CASSIEGGRYGYTF
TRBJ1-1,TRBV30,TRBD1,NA,TGTGCCTGGACCGGACAGGGATCCATGAACACTGAAGCTTTCTTT,CAWTGQGSMNTEAFF
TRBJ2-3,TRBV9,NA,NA,TGTGCCAGCAGCGTAGCCCCGGGGAGCACAGATACGCAGTATTTT,CASSVAPGSTDTQYF
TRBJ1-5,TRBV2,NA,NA,TGTGCCAGCAGTGGAGGGCAGGGGTTTTCCAGGTGGGGGAATCAGCCCCAGCATTTT,CASSGGQGFSRWGNQPQHF
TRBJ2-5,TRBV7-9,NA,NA,TGTGCCAGCAGCTCAAATTGGGGCGGACGAAGGGAGACCCAGTACTTC,CASSSNWGGRRETQYF
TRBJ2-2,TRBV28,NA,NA,TGTGCCAGCAAGGCCATTCGGAGGACCGGGGAGCTGTTTTTT,CASKAIRRTGELFF
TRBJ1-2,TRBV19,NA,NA,TGTGCCAGTAGTGTTATAACAGGCTACTATGGCTACACCTTC,CASSVITGYYGYTF
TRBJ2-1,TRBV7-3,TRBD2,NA,TGTGCCAGCGCTCGTAGCGGGAGGTTGGATGAGCAGTTCTTC,CASARSGRLDEQFF
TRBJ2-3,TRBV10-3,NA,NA,TGTGCCATCCGCGGCCAGGGAGGAACAGATACGCAGTATTTT,CAIRGQGGTDTQYF
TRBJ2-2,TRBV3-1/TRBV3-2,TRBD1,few,TGTGCCAGCAGCCTATTCCGGGACAGGGGGCGCACCGGGGAGCTGTTTTTT,CASSLFRDRGRTGELFF
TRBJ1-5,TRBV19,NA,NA,TGTGCCAGTAGTATTAATATGCACAAGCCCCAGCATTTT,CASSINMHKPQHF
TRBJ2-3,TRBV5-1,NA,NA,TGCGCCAGCAGCGAAGGGGCCCGGGATACGCAGTATTTT,CASSEGARDTQYF
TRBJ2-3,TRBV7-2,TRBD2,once,TGTGCCAGCAGCGTCGGACCCTTAGCGGGGGCCTCCACAGATACGCAGTATTTT,CASSVGPLAGASTDTQYF
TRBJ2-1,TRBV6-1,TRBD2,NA,TGTGCCAGCAGTGAAAGGGCTGGCGGGAGCTTTTCCGATGAGCAGTTCTTC,CASSERAGGSFSDEQFF
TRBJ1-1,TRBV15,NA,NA,TGTGCCACCAGCAGAGGGGCCACCTTGAACACTGAAGCTTTCTTT,CATSRGATLNTEAFF
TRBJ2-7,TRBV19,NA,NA,TGTGCCAGTAGTCAGACCACTACCTCCTACGAGCAGTACTTC,CASSQTTTSYEQYF
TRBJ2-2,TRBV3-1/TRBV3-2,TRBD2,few,TGTGCCAGCAGCCAGCCTATGGGTCTAGCGGGAGTTGTTGCCGGGGAGCTGTTTTTT,CASSQPMGLAGVVAGELFF
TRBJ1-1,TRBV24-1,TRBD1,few,TGTGCCACCAGTGACGGGACAGGGGGCAAAGGAACTGAAGCTTTCTTT,CATSDGTGGKGTEAFF
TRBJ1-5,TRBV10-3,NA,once,TGTGCCATCGGCGGGGACGGGAAGCCCCAGCATTTT,CAIGGDGKPQHF
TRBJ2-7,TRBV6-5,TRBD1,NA,TGTGCCAGCAGCCCCGGACAGGGACGGTACGAGCAGTACTTC,CASSPGQGRYEQYF
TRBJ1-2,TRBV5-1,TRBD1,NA,TGCGCCAGCAGCTTGGGACAGGGCGGTAACACCTTC,CASSLGQGGNTF
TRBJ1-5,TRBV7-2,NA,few,TGTGCCAGCAGCTTAGGTTTTCAGGGGCAGCCCCAGCATTTT,CASSLGFQGQPQHF
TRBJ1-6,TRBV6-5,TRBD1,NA,TGTGCCAGCAGTTACGGAGGACAGGGTTCACCCCTCCACTTT,CASSYGGQGSPLHF
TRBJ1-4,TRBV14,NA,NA,TGTGCCAGCAGCCCCCGGGAGTGGGAAATGGAAAAACTGTTTTTT,CASSPREWEMEKLFF
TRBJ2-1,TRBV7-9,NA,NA,TGTGCCAGCAGCCCAAGACAGGAAAGCAATGAGCAGTTCTTC,CASSPRQESNEQFF
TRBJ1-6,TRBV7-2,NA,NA,TGTGCCAGCAATGAAGTCCGGGGTTCACCCCTCCACTTT,CASNEVRGSPLHF
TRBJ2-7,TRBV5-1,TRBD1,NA,TGCGCCAGCAGCTTGAGCCCCCTGACAGGGGTCCACGAGCAGTACTTC,CASSLSPLTGVHEQYF
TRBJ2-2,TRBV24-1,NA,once,TGTGCCACCAGTGAGTGGGACTTGGTTCGTGGCACCGGGGAGCTGTTTTTT,CATSEWDLVRGTGELFF
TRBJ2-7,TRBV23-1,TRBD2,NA,TGCGCCAGCAGTCGCCCTCCCCTAGGACTAGCGGGACCCTACGAGCAGTACTTC,CASSRPPLGLAGPYEQYF
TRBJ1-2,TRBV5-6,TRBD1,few,TGTGCCAGCAGCCCGGGACAGGGAATTAACTATGGCTACACCTTC,CASSPGQGINYGYTF
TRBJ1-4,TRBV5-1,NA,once,TGCGCCAGCAGGGGGATAGGGGAATCTAATGAAAAACTGTTTTTT,CASRGIGESNEKLFF
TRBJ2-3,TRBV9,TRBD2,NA,TGTGCCAGCAGCTTATCAGCGGGGGTGGGAGCAGATACGCAGTATTTT,CASSLSAGVGADTQYF
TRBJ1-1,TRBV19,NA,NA,TGTGCCAGTCTCCCCCCGGGGCGGGGGAACACTGAAGCTTTCTTT,CASLPPGRGNTEAFF
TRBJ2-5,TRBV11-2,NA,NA,TGTGCCAGCACGTTACGACGGGGGTGGGAGACCCAGTACTTC,CASTLRRGWETQYF
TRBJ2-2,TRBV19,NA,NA,TGTGCCAGTAGCCTAAGGGTTCAGGGCACCGGGGAGCTGTTTTTT,CASSLRVQGTGELFF
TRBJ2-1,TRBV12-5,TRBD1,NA,TGTGCTAGTGGACAACCAGGGGGCGCCTACAATGAGCAGTTCTTC,CASGQPGGAYNEQFF
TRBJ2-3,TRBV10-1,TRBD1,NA,TGCGCCAGCAGTTTGGGACAGGGAAACACAGATACGCAGTATTTT,CASSLGQGNTDTQYF